A selection of T cell receptor beta chains follows, all from one sample in a study of naive and memory T cell subsets. TCRdb fed the UMI-ligation and nested PCR reads into MiXCR, producing one record per CDR3 protein. The sample lists tens of thousands of distinct CDR3 sequences, approximately 9.9% occurring once. The specimen was skin, collected from a tuberculin skin test site. Source of these receptors: an adult in good health. Both conserved end residues are part of each CDR3. Fields, in order: D gene, V gene, clone size, J gene, CDR3 DNA, CDR3 protein. The D gene is left open where the match is weak. A row's size may be missing; if present it is once, few, many or a size class.

d_gene: .
v_gene: TRBV6-5
abundance: many
j_gene: TRBJ2-3
CDR3nt: TGTGCCAGCAGCCCTGGGAATAGGGCGGGGACGCAGTATTTT
CDR3aa: CASSPGNRAGTQYF

d_gene: .
v_gene: TRBV7-6
abundance: many
j_gene: TRBJ2-1
CDR3nt: TGTGCCAGCAGAAATAGCGTTGAGCAGTTCTTC
CDR3aa: CASRNSVEQFF

d_gene: .
v_gene: TRBV4-2
abundance: many
j_gene: TRBJ1-1
CDR3nt: TGTGCCAGCAGCCACTTGGGGGCCGGGCCTGAAGCTTTCTTT
CDR3aa: CASSHLGAGPEAFF

d_gene: .
v_gene: TRBV2
abundance: many
j_gene: TRBJ2-2
CDR3nt: TGTGCCAGCAGTACCCAGTTAGGGGTGCCCGGGGAGCTGTTTTTT
CDR3aa: CASSTQLGVPGELFF

d_gene: .
v_gene: TRBV6-6
abundance: many
j_gene: TRBJ2-3
CDR3nt: TGTGCCAGCAGTTACGGGGGATCTAGCACAGATACGCAGTATTTT
CDR3aa: CASSYGGSSTDTQYF

d_gene: .
v_gene: TRBV20-1
abundance: many
j_gene: TRBJ1-1
CDR3nt: TGCAGTGCTAGAGATCGGTGGGTCAGGGCGAACACTGAAGCTTTCTTT
CDR3aa: CSARDRWVRANTEAFF

d_gene: .
v_gene: TRBV2
abundance: many
j_gene: TRBJ2-1
CDR3nt: TGTGCCAGCACGGTCGGCTACAATGAGCAGTTCTTC
CDR3aa: CASTVGYNEQFF

d_gene: .
v_gene: TRBV7-2
abundance: few
j_gene: TRBJ2-1
CDR3nt: TGTGCCAGCTCGAACCCGAGCTCCTACAATGAGCAGTTCTTC
CDR3aa: CASSNPSSYNEQFF

d_gene: .
v_gene: TRBV19
abundance: .
j_gene: TRBJ2-6
CDR3nt: TGTGCCAGTAGTATAGCAGGCTACGGGCTCTCTGGGGCCAACGTCCTGACTTTC
CDR3aa: CASSIAGYGLSGANVLTF

d_gene: TRBD2
v_gene: TRBV20-1
abundance: .
j_gene: TRBJ2-3
CDR3nt: TGCAGTGCTAAACTAGCGGGGGGGGCGGCAGATACGCAGTATTTT
CDR3aa: CSAKLAGGAADTQYF

d_gene: TRBD1
v_gene: TRBV28
abundance: many
j_gene: TRBJ1-1
CDR3nt: TGTGCCAGCAGTTCATGGACAGGAACCACTGAAGCTTTCTTT
CDR3aa: CASSSWTGTTEAFF

d_gene: TRBD1
v_gene: TRBV10-3
abundance: .
j_gene: TRBJ2-3
CDR3nt: TGTGCCATCAGTGAGGGACAGGGCGGTTTCGATACGCAGTATTTT
CDR3aa: CAISEGQGGFDTQYF

d_gene: TRBD1
v_gene: TRBV28
abundance: .
j_gene: TRBJ1-4
CDR3nt: TGTGCCAGCAGTTCACCGGGACAGGGGATAAAGGGGGGTGAAAAACTGTTTTTT
CDR3aa: CASSSPGQGIKGGEKLFF

d_gene: TRBD2
v_gene: TRBV6-6
abundance: .
j_gene: TRBJ2-7
CDR3nt: TGTGCCAGCAGTTACCTGCCTAGCGGGGCCTCCTACGAGCAGTACTTC
CDR3aa: CASSYLPSGASYEQYF

d_gene: TRBD2
v_gene: TRBV5-6
abundance: few
j_gene: TRBJ2-4
CDR3nt: TGTGCCAGCAGCTGGGGGGGGGCCAAAAACATTCAGTACTTC
CDR3aa: CASSWGGAKNIQYF

d_gene: TRBD2
v_gene: TRBV27
abundance: many
j_gene: TRBJ2-7
CDR3nt: TGTGCCAGCAGTGCCGGGAGGGGTGGGTACGAGCAGTACTTC
CDR3aa: CASSAGRGGYEQYF

d_gene: .
v_gene: TRBV7-2
abundance: many
j_gene: TRBJ2-5
CDR3nt: TGTGCCAGCAGCCAAAGACAGGTCTTCCAAGAGACCCAGTACTTC
CDR3aa: CASSQRQVFQETQYF

d_gene: .
v_gene: TRBV19
abundance: .
j_gene: TRBJ1-1
CDR3nt: TGTGCCAGTAGTATATGGGACGGCACTGAAGCTTTCTTT
CDR3aa: CASSIWDGTEAFF

d_gene: .
v_gene: TRBV2
abundance: many
j_gene: TRBJ1-1
CDR3nt: TGTGCCAGCAGTGAAGGGTCAATCAGCCCCGCTGAAGCTTTCTTT
CDR3aa: CASSEGSISPAEAFF

d_gene: .
v_gene: TRBV7-9
abundance: few
j_gene: TRBJ1-1
CDR3nt: TGTGCCAGCAGCTTAGTTCAGGGTGGTACTGAAGCTTTCTTT
CDR3aa: CASSLVQGGTEAFF

d_gene: TRBD1
v_gene: TRBV28
abundance: many
j_gene: TRBJ2-7
CDR3nt: TGTGCCAGCAGCTATCCAATTGCCGGGACAGGGCCCGGCGAGCAGTACTTC
CDR3aa: CASSYPIAGTGPGEQYF

d_gene: .
v_gene: TRBV19
abundance: few
j_gene: TRBJ2-1
CDR3nt: TGTGCCAGTAGTACGTTGTTGAATGAGCAGTTCTTC
CDR3aa: CASSTLLNEQFF

d_gene: .
v_gene: TRBV6-5
abundance: few
j_gene: TRBJ1-2
CDR3nt: TGTGCCAGTGCGACAGGAGACTTTATGGGCTACACCTTC
CDR3aa: CASATGDFMGYTF

d_gene: .
v_gene: TRBV7-9
abundance: many
j_gene: TRBJ2-1
CDR3nt: TGTGCCAGCAGCTTAGCATGGAGATCCTACAATGAGCAGTTCTTC
CDR3aa: CASSLAWRSYNEQFF

d_gene: TRBD1
v_gene: TRBV7-9
abundance: .
j_gene: TRBJ1-5
CDR3nt: TGTGCCAGCAGCTTAGTAGGGGGGGACAGGGTTAGGAATCAGCCCCAGCATTTT
CDR3aa: CASSLVGGDRVRNQPQHF

d_gene: .
v_gene: TRBV7-2
abundance: .
j_gene: TRBJ1-4
CDR3nt: TGTGCCAGCAGCTTTGGGTTTTTAGGAACTAATGAAAAACTGTTTTTT
CDR3aa: CASSFGFLGTNEKLFF

d_gene: .
v_gene: TRBV18
abundance: .
j_gene: TRBJ1-2
CDR3nt: TGTGCCAGCTCACTGGTCGACAGGCTTCATGGCTACACCTTC
CDR3aa: CASSLVDRLHGYTF

d_gene: TRBD1
v_gene: TRBV18
abundance: .
j_gene: TRBJ2-7
CDR3nt: TGTGCCAGCTCACCAGACAGGGGGAACGAGCAGTACTTC
CDR3aa: CASSPDRGNEQYF

d_gene: TRBD2
v_gene: TRBV7-2
abundance: many
j_gene: TRBJ2-1
CDR3nt: TGTGCCAGCAGCTTAGGCGGGACTAGCGGACACAATGAGCAGTTCTTC
CDR3aa: CASSLGGTSGHNEQFF

d_gene: .
v_gene: TRBV7-9
abundance: many
j_gene: TRBJ2-1
CDR3nt: TGTGCCAGCAGCCCCAGATTACAGAAATACAATGAGCAGTTCTTC
CDR3aa: CASSPRLQKYNEQFF

d_gene: .
v_gene: TRBV7-3
abundance: many
j_gene: TRBJ2-2
CDR3nt: TGTGCCAGCAGCTCGATCGGACAGACCGGGGAGCTGTTTTTT
CDR3aa: CASSSIGQTGELFF

d_gene: .
v_gene: TRBV29-1
abundance: many
j_gene: TRBJ1-5
CDR3nt: TGCAGCGTTGCTCAGCCCCAGCATTTT
CDR3aa: CSVAQPQHF

d_gene: TRBD1
v_gene: TRBV7-3
abundance: few
j_gene: TRBJ2-4
CDR3nt: TGTGCCAGCAGCCCAATGGGACAGGGGAGTACCAAAAACATTCAGTACTTC
CDR3aa: CASSPMGQGSTKNIQYF

d_gene: TRBD2
v_gene: TRBV12-3/TRBV12-4
abundance: few
j_gene: TRBJ2-4
CDR3nt: TGTGCCAGCAGCTCTGAGCGGGGGGGCCTAGGAAACATTCAGTACTTC
CDR3aa: CASSSERGGLGNIQYF

d_gene: .
v_gene: TRBV20-1
abundance: many
j_gene: TRBJ2-3
CDR3nt: TGCAGTGCTAGAGATCAATGGGCAGGGGACTCTCCGGATACGCAGTATTTT
CDR3aa: CSARDQWAGDSPDTQYF

d_gene: TRBD2
v_gene: TRBV28
abundance: many
j_gene: TRBJ2-4
CDR3nt: TGTGCCAGCAGAGCCTGGGAGGGGAAAAACATTCAGTACTTC
CDR3aa: CASRAWEGKNIQYF